Given below is one T cell receptor (beta chain) in context. This clone showed up just once. What antigen it recognizes has not been identified. Qualities for individual bases were not recorded, and no much larger clone is one base off. The data stem from a study of technical replicates of blood from a handful of donors (dated by TCRdb to the late 2010s). CDR1 and CDR2 are read off the germline V gene as SGHRS and YFSETQ. From the cysteine through the phenylalanine, the CDR3 covers 15 amino acids. Left in the record is the CDR3 DNA by itself, 45 bases read in frame from the first base. V is pared back by 4 bases and J by 4 bases, with 12 bases lying between the germline termini. The library was built by means of the immunoSEQ multiplex PCR assay. TCRdb limited this immuneACCESS table to in-frame rearrangements with V and J called. A share of clones is missing; checked studies link under half to unresolved V genes, and the rest is unexplained. Counted in this sample were tens of thousands of clones; more than 90% of them appeared once. The ten largest clones take up 4% to 5% of the sample.

This TCR came from a human donor in good health. Some clones in this sample may be carry-over from other donors' samples. Sample: PBMCs. The chain joins TRBV5-1 to TRBJ2-6, with a tentative D gene TRBD2 over 5 matching bases. Read as DNA, the sequence is TGCGCCAGCAGCCTCGTCGAGGGAGGGGCCAACGTCCTGACTTTC. Its protein product is CASSLVEGGANVLTF.